These T cell receptor beta chains were read from a single sample in a study of tumor and adjacent non-tumor tissue in lung cancer. TCRdb used MiXCR to reprocess the multiplex PCR reads, holding one entry per CDR3 protein. The table records approximately 100,000 distinct CDR3 sequences, roughly 73% of them present only once. What was sequenced was lung tumor tissue. Receptor source: a woman aged 55-75 years with non-small cell lung cancer. Each CDR3 is given with its conserved first and last residue. The D gene is left open where the match is weak. Not every row has a clone size; where given, it reads once, few, many or a size class.

d_call	v_call	cdr3_length	clone_size	j_call	cdr3_nt	cdr3_aa
.	TRBV20-1	16	many	TRBJ2-2	TGCAGTGCTAGAGATCAGGGGACATGGCAGGCCGGGGAGCTGTTTTTT	CSARDQGTWQAGELFF
.	TRBV20-1	13	.	TRBJ1-5	TGCAGTGCGAGACCCGGGGGGAATGGGCCCCAGCATTTT	CSARPGGNGPQHF
.	TRBV11-1	17	.	TRBJ2-1	TGTGCCAGCAACTCACCGGAGGCCCCCAGCTCCTACAATGAGCAGTTCTTC	CASNSPEAPSSYNEQFF
.	TRBV29-1	17	.	TRBJ2-1	TGCAGCGTTGAAGTTAATGGAAGTTGGGAAGGTTACAATGAGCAGTTATTC	CSVEVNGSWEGYNEQLF
TRBD1	TRBV4-1	16	.	TRBJ1-6	TGCGCCAGCAGCCTACTGTGGACAGGGATGAATTCATCTCTCCACTTT	CASSLLWTGMNSSLHF
TRBD2	TRBV4-2	18	once	TRBJ2-3	TGTGCCAGCAGCCGACGACTACGGACAAGCGGGGGGGCAGATATGCAGTATTTT	CASSRRLRTSGGADMQYF
.	TRBV11-1	16	.	TRBJ1-6	TGTGCCAGCAGCTACGACGGACAGTCTTATACTTCACCCCTCCATTTT	CASSYDGQSYTSPLHF
TRBD1	TRBV6-5	17	.	TRBJ1-3	TGTGCCAGCAGTTATATGGACAGGGGGTATACAGGAAACACCACATATTTT	CASSYMDRGYTGNTTYF
.	TRBV29-1	12	.	TRBJ2-7	TGCAGCATTGAAGGCGGTACCTACGAACAGTACTTC	CSIEGGTYEQYF
.	TRBV28	15	.	TRBJ1-1	TGTACCGGCAGCCACAAGCGGGGGATGGGGGCTGAAGCTTTCTTT	CTGSHKRGMGAEAFF
.	TRBV28	14	few	TRBJ2-5	TGTGCCAGCACTCCTGAAAGATTTTGGGAGACCCAGTACTTC	CASTPERFWETQYF
TRBD1	TRBV7-9	16	.	TRBJ1-6	TGTGCCAGCAGCTCGCAAGGGGGACAGGGGAATTCACCCCTCCACTTT	CASSSQGGQGNSPLHF